The clone carrying this T cell receptor beta chain came up a few times. The data originate from a study of blood T cell repertoires in COVID-19. Across the whole study: In each case, the material was cDNA or gDNA derived from T cells, B-cell-depleted T cells, or PBMCs.

The repertoire was sequenced with immunoSEQ multiplex PCR; TCRdb's copy has only in-frame clones and lacks some. Of about 78,000 clones in the sample, 75% to 95% are singletons; the top ten hold roughly 0.73%. Germline V lookup: CDR1 LGHDT, CDR2 YNNKEL (reference sequence). CDR3 length equals 16 residues. Trimming removed 4 bases from V and 7 bases from J, with 17 bases in between. The sample taken for sequencing was peripheral blood. This sequence originates from a woman older than 75 with acute or convalescent COVID-19. This sequence joins TRBV3-1 (or the pseudogene TRBV3-2) and TRBJ1-6, with TRBD1 as a possible D gene (5 bases). The CDR3 DNA follows: TGTGCCAGCAGCCCGTCATCAGCAGGGCCAAATTCACCCCTCCACTTT. Translated, it gives CASSPSSAGPNSPLHF.